Included here is one T cell receptor beta chain sequence, with context. The CDR3 sequence is 13 residues long. Deletions cut 7 bases from V and 5 bases from J, with 11 bases between. The germline V gene encodes CDR1 SNHLY and CDR2 FYNNEI. Clones were sequenced by immunoSEQ multiplex PCR, and TCRdb holds only the in-frame ones, with some missing. Among more than 80,000 clones listed, around 90% were seen once. These data come from a study of T cell responses to AZD1222 COVID-19 vaccine. This chain connects TRBV2 to TRBJ1-4, with no clear D. The TCR originated in an adult in good health. Sample: peripheral blood, taken on day 0 of MenACWY control vaccination. The DNA of the CDR3 is TGTGCCAGCAAGGACGCACGAAATGAAAAACTGTTTTTT. Translated, it gives CASKDARNEKLFF.